The rows below give T cell receptor beta chains drawn from one sample of a study of T cell changes during pregnancy in multiple sclerosis. Generated by immunoSEQ multiplex PCR, the TCRdb table keeps only in-frame clones and is missing some. This repertoire shows about 30,000 clones, 92% found once; its top ten account for under 5%. Specimen: peripheral blood, collected in the first trimester of pregnancy. These receptors originate from a female donor in good health, enrolled as a control in a pregnancy study. Both conserved end residues are part of each CDR3. The order of the fields is D gene, clone size, J gene, V gene, CDR3 DNA, CDR3 protein. The D gene is left open where the match is weak. Clone sizes are given selectively: once, few, many, or a class where the clone is expanded.

TRBD1 NA TRBJ1-1 TRBV5-6 TGTGCCAGCAGCTTTACCGACAGGGGCCCCTCCACTGAAGCTTTCTTT CASSFTDRGPSTEAFF
NA NA TRBJ1-6 TRBV30 TGTGCCTGGAGGGCGGACAGCAATAATTCACCCCTCCACTTT CAWRADSNNSPLHF
TRBD1 NA TRBJ1-2 TRBV6-1 TGTGCCAGCAGTGTCCGGGACAGGGACTATGGCTACACCTTC CASSVRDRDYGYTF
NA NA TRBJ2-1 TRBV15 TGTGCCACCAGCAGAGACTCTAGCTCCTACAATGAGCAGTTCTTC CATSRDSSSYNEQFF
TRBD2 NA TRBJ2-5 TRBV5-6 TGTGCCAGCAGCCCGAGCGGGGAGGAGACCCAGTACTTC CASSPSGEETQYF
TRBD1 NA TRBJ1-1 TRBV4-1 TGCGCCAGCAGCCCGGGACAGGGGATGAACACTGAAGCTTTCTTT CASSPGQGMNTEAFF
NA NA TRBJ2-1 TRBV5-6 TGTGCCAGCAGCATGGGTGGCGGAGGGGCTTACAATGAGCAGTTCTTC CASSMGGGGAYNEQFF
NA few TRBJ1-2 TRBV4-1 TGCGCCAGCAGCCTTAGGAGGGATACTAACTATGGCTACACCTTC CASSLRRDTNYGYTF
TRBD2 NA TRBJ2-5 TRBV14 TGTGCCAGCAGCCGATCGGGGGGTGCAACCAGGGAGACCCAGTACTTC CASSRSGGATRETQYF
TRBD1 NA TRBJ1-3 TRBV19 TGTGCCAGCACAAACCCTAGAGGGACAGGGGGAAACACCATATATTTT CASTNPRGTGGNTIYF
NA once TRBJ1-5 TRBV7-9 TGTGCCAGCAGCTTGCGGGGACAGCCCCAGCATTTT CASSLRGQPQHF
TRBD1 once TRBJ1-3 TRBV11-3 TGTGCCAGCAGCGTAATCGGGACAGGCCTCTCTGGAAACACCATATATTTT CASSVIGTGLSGNTIYF
TRBD2 NA TRBJ2-3 TRBV7-2 TGTGCCAGCAGCTTAGGAGCGGGGGGGCAGGCAGATACGCAGTATTTT CASSLGAGGQADTQYF
TRBD1 NA TRBJ1-5 TRBV27 TGTGCCAGCAGGCCGACAGGGGGCCCGAATCAGCCCCAGCATTTT CASRPTGGPNQPQHF
NA NA TRBJ2-5 TRBV6-5 TGTGCCAGCAGTTCCCCACTTTCGGAGACCCAGTACTTC CASSSPLSETQYF
TRBD2 NA TRBJ2-1 TRBV19 TGTGCCAGTAGTCGGACTAGCGGTATCAATGAGCAGTTCTTC CASSRTSGINEQFF
NA NA TRBJ2-1 TRBV18 TGTGCCAGCTCACCACTGGGGGCGAGGTACAATGAGCAGTTCTTC CASSPLGARYNEQFF
NA NA TRBJ1-1 TRBV4-3 TGCGCCAGCAGCCAAGGGGAGGGGGTCGGCACTGAAGCTTTCTTT CASSQGEGVGTEAFF
NA large TRBJ2-1 TRBV20-1 TGCAGTGCTCAAGAGAATGAGCAGTTCTTC CSAQENEQFF
NA NA TRBJ1-4 TRBV7-9 TGTGCCAGCACCCTAGGCCGCGGATCAACTAATGAAAAACTGTTTTTT CASTLGRGSTNEKLFF
NA NA TRBJ1-5 TRBV18 TGTGCCAGCTCACCGGACACCAGCATTCAGCCCCAGCATTTT CASSPDTSIQPQHF
TRBD2 NA TRBJ2-7 TRBV27 TGTGCCAGCAGTCGAAAGGAGCGGGGGGGAATGTACGAGCAGTACTTC CASSRKERGGMYEQYF
NA NA TRBJ2-5 TRBV27 TGTGCCAGCAGTTTAGAGGGGACTGCCCTCCAAGAGACCCAGTACTTC CASSLEGTALQETQYF
TRBD1 once TRBJ1-1 TRBV18 TGTGCCAGCTCACCCATAACAGGGGGCACTGAAGCTTTCTTT CASSPITGGTEAFF
NA once TRBJ2-1 TRBV18 TGTGCCAGCTCAGGGGCAGGGGGGTATGAGCAGTTCTTC CASSGAGGYEQFF
NA NA TRBJ1-5 TRBV27 TGTGCCAGCAGTTTCATAGCTGCCCCGGATCAGCCCCAGCATTTT CASSFIAAPDQPQHF
NA NA TRBJ2-3 TRBV27 TGTGCCAGCAGCCTAAGCCGGGGATACACAGATACGCAGTATTTT CASSLSRGYTDTQYF
NA NA TRBJ2-7 TRBV7-2 TGTGCCAGCAGCTCGGGACTGGCAAACCCCTACGAGCAGTACTTC CASSSGLANPYEQYF